This TCR beta chain was retrieved from a study of blood T cell repertoires in COVID-19 (dated by TCRdb to 2020 to 2022). Looking at the study overall: Samples covering the acute and convalescent phases of COVID-19 were provided by collaborators in the United States, Italy and Spain. Samples came from the ongoing ImmuneRACE study (first 160 participants) plus 1,254 subjects from 6 global collaborators. The prospective study material was composed of cDNA or gDNA derived from T cells, B-cell-depleted T cells, or PBMCs. The repertoires were released in a freely available public database meant as a resource for research on the immune response to SARS-CoV-2. Nearly every sample came with metadata listing a de-identified subject ID, COVID-19 status, age in years and sex. HLA class I and class II types, where available, came from metadata supplied by the sample provider rather than from assay-based typing. The dataset comprised deeply sampled blood TCRbeta repertoires from subjects exposed to, actively infected with, or recovered from COVID-19.

Overall study results and their limits: How much clinical and demographic metadata was included differed by source and by participant, and the metadata was provided uncurated.

Concerning this clone itself: Its antigen target is currently unknown. No much larger clone is present one base from it, and per-base qualities are unavailable.

Collaborating institutions collected whole blood in K2EDTA tubes following their own protocols. For TCRbeta analysis, collaborators shipped samples in one of three forms: frozen whole blood, isolated PBMCs, or DNA extracted from either of those sample types. The immunoSEQ Assay, a bias-controlled multiplex PCR, was used to amplify TCRbeta CDR3 regions from genomic DNA. As for the original processing: Within the assay, amplification of reference gene primers was used to estimate how many nucleated cells each sample contained. To quantify the absolute abundance of each unique TCRbeta CDR3 rearrangement, sequence reads were collapsed and filtered. Productive Simpson clonality was computed per sample as the square root of Simpson's diversity index over productive rearrangements. TCRdb carries this immuneACCESS record with in-frame sequences only. Its versions omit some clonotypes, under half of them owing to an unresolved V gene in the studies checked, with the rest unexplained. The V and J calls and clone size were taken over from that table, and D and trimming were inferred from the DNA. Recorded for this sample are about 47,000 clones; around 90% of them occurred a single time. Approximately 15% of the sample is in the top ten clones.

The clonotype originates from a man aged 55 to 70 with active COVID-19. The source material was peripheral blood.

The DNA reads TGTGCCACCAGCAGAGATATGGCGGGGGAAGATACGCAGTATTTT. Translated, this is CATSRDMAGEDTQYF. The chain is assembled from TRBV15 and TRBJ2-3; 7 central nucleotides agree with TRBD2. The germline V gene (reference sequence) specifies LNHNV as CDR1 and YYDKDF as CDR2. Compared with germline, V lacks 0 bases and J lacks 5 bases; bases without a gene match: 5. The CDR3, from cysteine to phenylalanine, totals 15 residues. Only the CDR3 region is kept as DNA, spanning 45 bases read in frame from base 1.